The 27 T cell receptor beta chains below were found in one sample sequenced in a study of cytomegalovirus exposure and HLA in healthy donors. It was with 60 Vbeta and 13 Jbeta primers that the PCR ran. The data were produced by immunoSEQ multiplex PCR, yet TCRdb's version contains in-frame clones alone and is incomplete. Here the sample table reports 200,000 to 250,000 clones. The sequencing sample was made of PBMCs. The receptors derive from a woman aged 25 to 39 in good health and CMV-seropositive.

The V gene is TRBV6-5, the J gene TRBJ2-3; D ambiguous. CDR3 length equals 15 residues. Trimming removed 0 bases at V and 4 bases at J, with 11 bases between. The germline gives CDR1 MNHEY, CDR2 SVGAGI. The CDR3 DNA is TGTGCCAGCAGTTACTCGAGTACTCGTTCAGATACGCAGTATTTT. Its translation is CASSYSSTRSDTQYF.

The chain joins TRBV28 to TRBJ2-7; D might be TRBD2 (5 bases). Trimming took 6 bases from V and 4 from J, leaving 16 bases between them. Germline V gene sequence: CDR1 MDHEN, CDR2 SYDVKM. The CDR3 has 14 amino acids. The CDR3 region is CASSLRPGGYEQYF. CDR3 in DNA: TGTGCCAGCAGCCTCCGTCCCGGCGGGTACGAGCAGTACTTC.

V gene TRBV18 combines with J gene TRBJ1-6; D unclear. Trimming pared 4 bases from V and 7 bases from J, leaving 14 bases between. Germline V gives CDR1 KGHSH, CDR2 LQKENI. The CDR3 loop spans 15 amino acids. The CDR3: CASSLGSGENSPLHF. The DNA for the CDR3 is TGTGCCAGCTCACTTGGGAGCGGCGAGAATTCACCCCTCCACTTT.

The chain has TRBV9 and TRBJ1-2, with D unclear. CDR3 length equals 14 residues. Trimming cost V 0 bases and J 4 bases, with 10 bases left between them. Germline V gene data show CDR1 as SGDLS and CDR2 as YYNGEE. The CDR3 sequence: CASSVGSPSYGYTF. CDR3 sequence (DNA): TGTGCCAGCAGCGTAGGGAGCCCGTCCTATGGCTACACCTTC. The full variable domain, its missing parts supplied by reference TRBV9 and TRBJ1-2, is DSGVTQTPKHLITATGQRVTLRCSPRSGDLSVYWYQQSLDQGLQFLIQYYNGEERAKGNILERFSAQQFPDLHSELNLSSLELGDSALYFCASSVGSPSYGYTFGSGTRLTVV.

This rearrangement joins TRBV15 to TRBJ2-7; 9 positions match TRBD2. This CDR3 is 16 amino acids long. The germline gives CDR1 LNHNV, CDR2 YYDKDF (reference sequence). V shed 0 bases and J 0 bases; nucleotides not matched to a gene: 3. The CDR3 protein is CATSRDLAGISYEQYF. CDR3 nucleotide sequence: TGTGCCACCAGCAGAGATCTAGCGGGAATCTCCTACGAGCAGTACTTC.

The genes are TRBV5-1 and TRBJ2-1; 8 nucleotides agree with TRBD2. This CDR3 is 15 amino acids long. The V segment lost 2 bases and the J segment 3 bases; nucleotides outside the gene matches: 4. Germline V lookup: CDR1 SGHRS, CDR2 YFSETQ. CDR3 DNA: TGCGCCAGCAGCTTCCGGGGGGGCGTCTACAATGAGCAGTTCTTC. Its translation: CASSFRGGVYNEQFF.

This chain links TRBV18 with TRBJ2-6; D ambiguous. CDR1 and CDR2 (germline): KGHSH, LQKENI. With 0 bases removed from V and 1 base from J, the gap between germline ends came to 4 bases. This CDR3 comprises 15 residues. CDR3 sequence reads: CASSPPRSGANVLTF. The CDR3 DNA is TGTGCCAGCTCACCACCGCGTTCTGGGGCCAACGTCCTGACTTTC.

V gene TRBV28 combines with J gene TRBJ2-7, with 9 positions matching TRBD2. Germline-derived CDR1 and CDR2 are MDHEN and SYDVKM. V lost 2 bases to trimming and J lost 4 bases; unmatched junction nucleotides: 3. The CDR3 is made up of 14 amino acids. CDR3 in DNA: TGTGCCAGCAGTTTAACAGCGGGAGGATACGAGCAGTACTTC. Encoded protein: CASSLTAGGYEQYF.

The chain recombines TRBV11-2 with TRBJ2-1; D possibly corresponds to TRBD2 (5 bases). Germline CDR1 SGHAT, CDR2 FQNNGV. The V and J ends lost 4 bases and 4 bases respectively, with 14 bases between them. There are 15 residues in the CDR3. The CDR3 DNA is TGTGCCAGCAGCTCCCGCGGGCTAGCATACAATGAGCAGTTCTTC. Translated, it gives CASSSRGLAYNEQFF.

V usage is TRBV7-6 and J usage is TRBJ2-5; D unclear. CDR1 and CDR2 (germline): SGHVS, FNYEAQ. The CDR3 sequence is 13 residues long. The V end was cut by 0 bases, the J end by 2 bases, with 4 bases between. CDR3 residues: CASSLALQETQYF. The CDR3 DNA follows: TGTGCCAGCAGCTTAGCGCTACAAGAGACCCAGTACTTC.

The chain links TRBV6-1 to TRBJ2-1, with 7 positions matching TRBD1. This CDR3 has 16 amino acids. Trimming removed 4 bases from V and 3 bases from J; junction bases left unmatched: 9. Germline CDR1 and CDR2: MNHNS and SASEGT. The CDR3 here is CASSARRQGVYNEQFF. The CDR3 coding sequence is TGTGCCAGCAGTGCTAGGAGACAGGGTGTCTACAATGAGCAGTTCTTC.

The chain joins TRBV6-1 to TRBJ2-3; tentative D call: TRBD1 (5 bases). Germline values: CDR1 MNHNS, CDR2 SASEGT. This CDR3 is 13 amino acids long. The V end was cut by 7 bases, the J end by 3 bases, with 11 bases between. CDR3 nucleotides: TGTGCCAGCAAAGAGACAGCTACAGATACGCAGTATTTT. Residues: CASKETATDTQYF.

CDR3 nucleotide sequence: TGTGCCAGCAGTCCCTGGCAGGGGGCCGTTCAGCCCCAGCATTTT. This codes for CASSPWQGAVQPQHF. The chain has TRBV6-5 and TRBJ1-5; 8 nucleotides match TRBD1. After removal of 5 bases from V and 6 bases from J, the junction contained 9 bases not matched to a gene. There are 15 residues in the CDR3. Looked up from germline, CDR1 is MNHEY and CDR2 is SVGAGI.

V usage is TRBV5-6 and J usage is TRBJ1-1; a weak D match, TRBD1 (5 bases). CDR1 SGHDT and CDR2 YYEEEE come from the germline V gene. The CDR3 contains 13 residues. The V gene lost 6 bases and the J gene lost 8 bases, with 17 bases spanning the gap. CDR3 protein: CASNQVGGKEAFF. In DNA form, the CDR3 reads TGTGCCAGCAACCAGGTCGGGGGTAAGGAAGCTTTCTTT. The variable domain in full, completed from reference TRBV5-6 and TRBJ1-1, reads DAGVTQSPTHLIKTRGQQVTLRCSPKSGHDTVSWYQQALGQGPQFIFQYYEEEERQRGNFPDRFSGHQFPNYSSELNVNALLLGDSALYLCASNQVGGKEAFFGQGTRLTVV.

The gene calls are TRBV7-2 and TRBJ2-2, with 9 positions matching TRBD1. The CDR3 totals 14 residues. With 6 bases clipped from V and 5 bases from J, the junction kept 4 bases outside the gene matches. Germline CDR1 and CDR2: SGHTA and FQGNSA. The CDR3 is CASRDRGFTGELFF. In nucleotides, the CDR3 is TGTGCCAGCAGAGACAGGGGGTTTACCGGGGAGCTGTTTTTT.

V and J are TRBV11-3 and TRBJ2-7, with D maybe TRBD1 (6 bases). V gave up 1 base and J gave up 2 bases, with 12 bases separating them. The CDR3 is made up of 15 amino acids. The germline V gene has CDR1 SGHNT and CDR2 YENEEA. CDR3 sequence (DNA): TGTGCCAGCAGCTTAGGGTGGACAGCCCCCTACGAGCAGTACTTC. This sequence encodes CASSLGWTAPYEQYF. Full variable domain (rest looked up from reference TRBV11-3 and TRBJ2-7): EAGVVQSPRYKIIEKKQPVAFWCNPISGHNTLYWYLQNLGQGPELLIRYENEEAVDDSQLPKDRFSAERLKGVDSTLKIQPAELGDSAVYLCASSLGWTAPYEQYFGPGTRLTVT.

This chain uses TRBV7-2 with TRBJ1-1; 8 bases agree with TRBD1. Germline V CDR1 and CDR2: SGHTA, FQGNSA. The CDR3 covers 19 residues. Germline trimming cut 0 bases from V and 1 base from J; bases unmatched to any gene: 13. As DNA, the CDR3 is TGTGCCAGCAGCTTAGCTGGCGCAGGGGGCCGAAGGCCGAACACTGAAGCTTTCTTT. It translates to CASSLAGAGGRRPNTEAFF.

The rearrangement joins TRBV9 to TRBJ1-2; unclear D gene. The V end was cut by 2 bases, the J end by 0 bases, with 8 bases between. CDR1 SGDLS and CDR2 YYNGEE come from the germline V gene. This CDR3 has 14 amino acids. Here the CDR3 reads CASSVATTNYGYTF. The CDR3 DNA reads as TGTGCCAGCAGCGTGGCAACCACTAACTATGGCTACACCTTC. The complete variable domain, with remaining parts taken from reference TRBV9 and TRBJ1-2, reads DSGVTQTPKHLITATGQRVTLRCSPRSGDLSVYWYQQSLDQGLQFLIQYYNGEERAKGNILERFSAQQFPDLHSELNLSSLELGDSALYFCASSVATTNYGYTFGSGTRLTVV.

The chain uses TRBV27 and TRBJ1-5, with TRBD1 identical over 7 bases. The CDR3 totals 14 residues. Per germline, CDR1 MNHEY and CDR2 SMNVEV (reference sequence). J was trimmed by 7 bases and V by 5 bases; bases with no gene match: 8. In DNA, the CDR3 is TGTGCCAGCAGTCGACAGGGAACGGCGCAGCCCCAGCATTTT. This gives the protein CASSRQGTAQPQHF.

This chain uses TRBV14 with TRBJ2-3; tentative D call: TRBD2 (6 bases). The germline CDR1 and CDR2 sequences are SGHDN and FVKESK. CDR3 length: 16 residues. V was pared by 3 bases and J by 2 bases, with 15 bases between. Here the CDR3 reads CASSQRRGRYTDTQYF. The DNA of the CDR3 is TGTGCCAGCAGCCAGAGGCGGGGCCGGTACACAGATACGCAGTATTTT.

The chain has TRBV18 and TRBJ2-7; D gene unclear. Trimming removed 3 bases from V and 4 bases from J, with 19 bases in between. This CDR3 comprises 16 residues. CDR1 is KGHSH, CDR2 LQKENI, per germline. This chain's CDR3 is CASSPGYAVSLYEQYF. CDR3 in DNA: TGTGCCAGCTCACCGGGTTACGCGGTGTCCCTTTACGAGCAGTACTTC. The full variable domain, in which reference TRBV18 and TRBJ2-7 provide the parts outside the CDR3, is NAGVMQNPRHLVRRRGQEARLRCSPMKGHSHVYWYRQLPEEGLKFMVYLQKENIIDESGMPKERFSAEFPKEGPSILRIQQVVRGDSAAYFCASSPGYAVSLYEQYFGPGTRLTVT.

The chain uses TRBV27 and TRBJ2-1, with TRBD2 matching over 7 bases. Germline V gene lookup returns CDR1 MNHEY and CDR2 SMNVEV (reference sequence). The CDR3 loop spans 15 amino acids. V was pared by 4 bases and J by 5 bases, with 8 bases of the junction left unmatched. For the CDR3, the DNA is TGTGCCAGCAGTTCTACCCCGGGAGGACACAATGAGCAGTTCTTC. Its protein product is CASSSTPGGHNEQFF.

The chain carries TRBV5-6 and TRBJ1-1, with D possibly matching TRBD1 (6 bases). V was cut by 1 base and J by 1 base, with 8 bases left in between. This CDR3 is 14 amino acids long. Per germline, CDR1 SGHDT and CDR2 YYEEEE. The CDR3 reads CASSLPRGNTEAFF. The CDR3 nucleotides are TGTGCCAGCAGCTTGCCCAGGGGGAACACTGAAGCTTTCTTT.

The genes are TRBV5-1 and TRBJ2-3; 7 bases line up with TRBD1. Germline CDR1 reads SGHRS; CDR2 reads YFSETQ. V was clipped by 5 bases and J by 5 bases; unmatched bases: 11. The CDR3 sequence is 15 residues long. The chain's CDR3 is CASRTNRGVGDTQYF. For the CDR3, the DNA is TGCGCCAGCAGGACGAACAGGGGAGTTGGAGATACGCAGTATTTT.

The chain combines TRBV5-5 with TRBJ1-2; 8 bases match TRBD1. Trimming removed 0 bases from V and 4 bases from J; junction bases left unmatched: 2. The V gene's germline CDR1 is SGHKS and CDR2 YYEKEE (reference sequence). The CDR3 covers 14 residues. In DNA, the CDR3 is TGTGCCAGCAGCTTGGGGACAGGGACCTATGGCTACACCTTC. This gives the protein CASSLGTGTYGYTF.

The DNA of the CDR3 is TGTGCCAGCAGCCACAGGACAGGAGCCAATCAGCCCCAGCATTTT. Translating gives CASSHRTGANQPQHF. V and J are TRBV14 and TRBJ1-5; 7 bases fit TRBD1. This CDR3 contains 15 residues. From germline, CDR1 is SGHDN and CDR2 FVKESK. The junction had 5 bases not matched to a gene; V was cut back by 3 bases and J by 3 bases.

This sequence joins TRBV19 and TRBJ1-2; 8 bases are a match to TRBD1. The CDR3 spans 15 residues. The J segment lost 6 bases and the V segment lost 7 bases, leaving 13 bases of the junction unmatched. From germline, CDR1 is LNHDA and CDR2 SQIVND (reference sequence). The CDR3 bases are TGTGCCAGTACCCTGACAGGGGCGGGGATTAATGGCTACACCTTC. Amino acids: CASTLTGAGINGYTF.